A selection of T cell receptor beta chains follows, all from one sample in a study of T cell responses to AZD1222 COVID-19 vaccine. The assay was immunoSEQ multiplex PCR, and TCRdb's table has in-frame clones only and misses some. This table has some 120,000 clones, approximately 90% appearing once. The specimen was peripheral blood, collected on day 0 of AZD1222 vaccination. The source of these receptors is an adult in good health. Each CDR3 is given with its conserved first and last residue. Fields, in order: D gene, J gene, clone size, V gene, CDR3 protein, CDR3 DNA. A D gene is named only where the DNA matches it firmly. The size entry is marked missing in some rows and otherwise reads once, few, many or a size class.

>NA|TRBJ2-7|NA|TRBV14
CASSHVSYEQYF
TGTGCCAGCAGCCATGTCTCCTACGAGCAGTACTTC
>NA|TRBJ1-5|NA|TRBV24-1
CATSDQENQPQHF
TGTGCCACCAGTGATCAGGAAAATCAGCCCCAGCATTTT
>NA|TRBJ1-1|NA|TRBV3-1/TRBV3-2
CASSQGALAEAFF
TGTGCCAGCAGCCAAGGGGCGTTGGCTGAAGCTTTCTTT
>NA|TRBJ2-2|once|TRBV30
CAWSRSNTGELFF
TGTGCCTGGAGTCGTAGTAACACCGGGGAGCTGTTTTTT
>NA|TRBJ1-6|once|TRBV11-1
CASSLEEGSPLHF
TGTGCCAGCAGCTTAGAAGAGGGTTCACCCCTCCACTTT
>TRBD1|TRBJ1-2|NA|TRBV7-2
CASSPETGGYGYTF
TGTGCCAGCAGCCCCGAGACAGGGGGCTATGGCTACACCTTC
>TRBD2|TRBJ2-7|NA|TRBV28
CASNKGASGNEQYF
TGTGCCAGCAATAAAGGGGCTAGCGGAAACGAGCAGTACTTC
>NA|TRBJ2-6|few|TRBV2
CASSASRVFSGANVLTF
TGTGCCAGCAGTGCGTCTCGGGTTTTCTCTGGGGCCAACGTCCTGACTTTC
>TRBD2|TRBJ2-3|NA|TRBV29-1
CSVEAQGLAGGVSTDTQYF
TGCAGCGTTGAAGCTCAGGGACTAGCGGGGGGGGTCTCCACAGATACGCAGTATTTT
>NA|TRBJ2-7|NA|TRBV7-6
CASSLGVDLFGDEQYF
TGTGCCAGCAGCTTAGGGGTCGATCTGTTTGGGGACGAGCAGTACTTC
>TRBD1|TRBJ2-7|NA|TRBV30
CALPGQGHEQYF
TGTGCCCTGCCGGGACAGGGTCACGAGCAGTACTTC
>NA|TRBJ1-1|NA|TRBV6-5
CASIQNTEAFF
TGTGCCAGCATCCAGAACACTGAAGCTTTCTTT
>NA|TRBJ1-6|NA|TRBV28
CASSLWGSSPLHF
TGTGCCAGCAGTTTGTGGGGGTCTTCACCCCTCCACTTT
>TRBD1|TRBJ1-6|NA|TRBV27
CASSFGTGNSPLHF
TGTGCCAGCAGCTTCGGGACAGGGAATTCACCCCTCCACTTT
>NA|TRBJ1-5|NA|TRBV6-1
CASSEGRHGTGPQHF
TGTGCCAGCAGTGAAGGCAGACACGGTACGGGACCCCAGCATTTT
>NA|TRBJ1-4|NA|TRBV7-8
CASSLVRQIKREKLFF
TGTGCCAGCAGCTTAGTGCGGCAGATAAAGCGTGAAAAACTGTTTTTT
>TRBD1|TRBJ1-3|NA|TRBV4-1
CASSQGLTGTGTGNTIYF
TGCGCCAGCAGCCAAGGTTTAACCGGGACAGGTACTGGAAACACCATATATTTT
>NA|TRBJ2-2|NA|TRBV12-3/TRBV12-4
CASSWGNTGELFF
TGTGCCAGCAGCTGGGGGAACACCGGGGAGCTGTTTTTT
>NA|TRBJ1-1|once|TRBV7-9
CASSLSGMNTEAFF
TGTGCCAGCAGCTTATCGGGCATGAACACTGAAGCTTTCTTT
>NA|TRBJ2-3|NA|TRBV19
CASSITATSTDTQYF
TGTGCCAGTAGTATTACAGCCACTAGCACAGATACGCAGTATTTT
>NA|TRBJ1-1|NA|TRBV6-5
CASSRNSYNTEAFF
TGTGCCAGCAGTCGTAACAGTTACAACACTGAAGCTTTCTTT
>NA|TRBJ1-5|NA|TRBV6-5
CASSYSTDYQPQHF
TGTGCCAGCAGTTACTCGACGGATTATCAGCCCCAGCATTTT
>TRBD2|TRBJ2-2|NA|TRBV5-4
CASSLTSGGTGELFF
TGTGCCAGCAGCTTGACTAGCGGGGGGACGGGGGAGCTGTTTTTT
>TRBD2|TRBJ2-3|NA|TRBV28
CASITGGGLVDTQYF
TGTGCCAGCATTACCGGGGGGGGCTTAGTAGATACGCAGTATTTT
>TRBD1|TRBJ1-5|NA|TRBV7-7
CASSLGPPLPGQGGYQPQHF
TGTGCCAGCAGCCTAGGCCCACCGCTTCCCGGACAGGGCGGATATCAGCCCCAGCATTTT
>TRBD2|TRBJ2-7|few|TRBV7-2
CASSFLAGYEQYF
TGTGCCAGCAGCTTTCTAGCGGGGTACGAGCAGTACTTC
>NA|TRBJ1-2|NA|TRBV6-7
CASSYPQTSPLPGGYTF
TGTGCCAGCAGTTACCCCCAAACCAGCCCCCTGCCGGGGGGCTACACCTTC
>NA|TRBJ2-2|NA|TRBV2
CARGGDTGELFF
TGTGCCAGGGGCGGGGATACCGGGGAGCTGTTTTTT
>NA|TRBJ1-1|few|TRBV7-3
CASSLTGMVSGTEAFF
TGTGCCAGCAGCTTAACGGGTATGGTGTCGGGGACTGAAGCTTTCTTT
>NA|TRBJ2-2|once|TRBV30
CAWRGQASANTGELFF
TGTGCCTGGAGGGGCCAGGCTTCCGCGAACACCGGGGAGCTGTTTTTT
>NA|TRBJ2-1|NA|TRBV28
CASMHGQTYNEQFF
TGTGCCAGCATGCACGGACAGACCTACAATGAGCAGTTCTTC
>TRBD1|TRBJ2-2|NA|TRBV28
CASSLGTANTGELFF
TGTGCCAGCAGTTTAGGGACAGCGAACACCGGGGAGCTGTTTTTT
>TRBD1|TRBJ1-2|NA|TRBV10-3
CAISESGRGNYGYTF
TGTGCCATCAGTGAGTCGGGCAGGGGGAACTATGGCTACACCTTC
>NA|TRBJ1-4|NA|TRBV3-1/TRBV3-2
CASSQGSYIKKLFF
TGTGCCAGCAGCCAAGGTTCCTATATTAAAAAACTGTTTTTT
>TRBD1|TRBJ2-3|NA|TRBV18
CASSPGTGTDTQYF
TGTGCCAGCTCTCCTGGGACAGGCACAGATACGCAGTATTTT
>NA|TRBJ1-5|NA|TRBV5-3
CARSGARNQPQHF
TGTGCCAGAAGCGGGGCAAGAAATCAGCCCCAGCATTTT
>NA|TRBJ2-7|NA|TRBV7-9
CASRRNYEQYF
TGTGCCAGCAGAAGGAACTACGAGCAGTACTTC
>NA|TRBJ1-5|NA|TRBV6-5
CASRPSSPDNQPQHF
TGTGCCAGCAGACCTTCTTCCCCGGACAATCAGCCCCAGCATTTT
>NA|TRBJ1-2|NA|TRBV12-3/TRBV12-4
CASSSDYGYTF
TGTGCCAGCAGTTCGGACTATGGCTACACCTTC
>NA|TRBJ2-5|NA|TRBV19
CASRALGGQTQYF
TGTGCCAGTAGGGCCTTGGGGGGGCAGACCCAGTACTTC
>NA|TRBJ2-7|NA|TRBV11-2
CASSDPGRGAYEQYF
TGTGCCAGCAGCGACCCGGGACGGGGCGCCTACGAGCAGTACTTC
>NA|TRBJ1-2|NA|TRBV27
CASSLGQSNYGYTF
TGTGCCAGCAGTTTAGGACAGTCTAACTATGGCTACACCTTC
>NA|TRBJ2-6|NA|TRBV7-9
CASESSGANVLTF
TGTGCCAGCGAGAGCTCTGGGGCCAACGTCCTGACTTTC
>TRBD1|TRBJ1-2|NA|TRBV30
CAWSPGGNYGYTF
TGTGCCTGGAGCCCAGGGGGAAACTATGGCTACACCTTC
>TRBD1|TRBJ2-1|NA|TRBV14
CASSPPKWQGDEQFF
TGTGCCAGCAGCCCCCCAAAGTGGCAGGGGGATGAGCAGTTCTTC
>NA|TRBJ1-1|NA|TRBV3-1/TRBV3-2
CASSQGGVRILF
TGTGCCAGCAGCCAAGGAGGGGTCAGGATCCTCTTT
>NA|TRBJ1-4|NA|TRBV4-3
CASSQDLMRPGATNEKLFF
TGCGCCAGCAGCCAAGATCTTATGAGGCCGGGCGCAACTAATGAAAAACTGTTTTTT
>NA|TRBJ2-7|NA|TRBV29-1
CSVRDNEQYF
TGCAGCGTGAGGGACAACGAGCAGTACTTC
>TRBD2|TRBJ2-2|NA|TRBV7-3
CASSSQTSGRTGELFF
TGTGCCAGCAGCTCCCAGACTAGCGGTCGCACCGGGGAGCTGTTTTTT
>NA|TRBJ2-5|once|TRBV12-3/TRBV12-4
CASSLYQETQYF
TGTGCCAGCAGTTTGTACCAAGAGACCCAGTACTTC
>NA|TRBJ2-1|NA|TRBV7-3
CASSLVLNSYNEQFF
TGTGCCAGCAGCTTAGTTCTTAACTCCTACAATGAGCAGTTCTTC
>TRBD2|TRBJ2-1|NA|TRBV11-3
CASSLDQGGTSAYNEQFF
TGTGCCAGCAGCTTAGATCAGGGGGGGACTAGCGCCTACAATGAGCAGTTCTTC